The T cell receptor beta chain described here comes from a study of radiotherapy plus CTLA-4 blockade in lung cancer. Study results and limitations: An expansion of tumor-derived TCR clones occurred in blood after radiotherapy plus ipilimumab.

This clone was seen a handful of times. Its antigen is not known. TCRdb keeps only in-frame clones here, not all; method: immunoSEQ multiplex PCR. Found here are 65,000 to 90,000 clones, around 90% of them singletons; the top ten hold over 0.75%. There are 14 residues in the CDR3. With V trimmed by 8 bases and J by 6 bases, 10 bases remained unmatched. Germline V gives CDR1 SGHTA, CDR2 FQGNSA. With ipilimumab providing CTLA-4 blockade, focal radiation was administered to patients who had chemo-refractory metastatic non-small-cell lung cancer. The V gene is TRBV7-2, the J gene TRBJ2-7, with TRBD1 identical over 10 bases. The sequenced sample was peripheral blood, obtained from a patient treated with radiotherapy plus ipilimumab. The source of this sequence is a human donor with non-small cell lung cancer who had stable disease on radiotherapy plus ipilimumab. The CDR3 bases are TGTGCCAGCCTCCCGACAGGGGGCTTGAGCGAGCAGTACTTC. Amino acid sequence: CASLPTGGLSEQYF.